The 6 T cell receptor beta chains given below trace back to one sample, sequenced in a study of shared clonotypes between healthy human individuals (dated by TCRdb to 2018 to 2021). Library generation was performed with the immunoSEQ multiplex PCR assay. TCRdb re-hosts the immuneACCESS table, in-frame sequences only. Its copies lack some clones; in the studies checked, an unresolved V gene accounts for under half of them, and the cause for the rest is not known. This sample has 1 million to 1.2 million clones in its table, and 70% to 80% of those were observed once. The biggest ten clones account for over 0.8% of the sample. The material sequenced was memory CD4+ T cells from PBMCs. What the cell subset or site label conveys for this sample: CD45RA-negative fraction. The receptors shown here come from a man younger than 35 in good health. Some clones in this sample may be carry-over from other donors' samples.

V gene TRBV18 combines with J gene TRBJ2-2; 9 bases align to TRBD2. In germline, CDR1 is KGHSH, CDR2 LQKENI. CDR3 length: 16 amino acids. V was clipped by 3 bases and J by 4 bases; unmatched bases: 6. The CDR3 sequence: CASSPVAGEGTGELFF. The DNA for the CDR3 is TGTGCCAGCTCACCCGTAGCGGGAGAGGGCACCGGGGAGCTGTTTTTT.

Of note for this clone: At one end the junction does not follow the germline gene, possibly because of a read error. J is TRBJ2-7 and V is TRBV7-9; 10 bases match TRBD1. The length of the CDR3 is 16 residues. Per the germline V gene, CDR1 is SEHNR and CDR2 is FQNEAQ (reference sequence). CDR3 region: CASSQAGTGDSYEQYF. The CDR3 DNA is TGCGCCAGCAGCCAGGCCGGGACAGGGGACTCCTACGAGCAGTACTTC.

The chain combines TRBV18 with TRBJ1-2, with D unclear. Germline CDR1 and CDR2: KGHSH and LQKENI. The CDR3 consists of 16 residues. The V end lost 0 bases, the J end lost 9 bases, and 20 bases lay between the germline ends. The CDR3 DNA sequence: TGTGCCAGCTCACCACCGGGTGTGAGAGGTAATAGGCGCTACACCTTC. Translated, it gives CASSPPGVRGNRRYTF.

In the case of this clone: Within the sample, other DNA sequences also encode this same CDR3. V is TRBV5-1 and J is TRBJ2-2, with D possibly TRBD2 on 6 matching bases. Per the germline V gene, CDR1 is SGHRS and CDR2 is YFSETQ. This CDR3 contains 15 residues. V lost 2 bases, J lost 2 bases, and 10 bases lay in between. The CDR3 region has the DNA TGCGCCAGCAGCTTTAGCGGAGCCAACACCGGGGAGCTGTTTTTT. It yields the protein CASSFSGANTGELFF. Using reference TRBV5-1 and TRBJ2-2 for the parts outside the CDR3, the full variable domain is KAGVTQTPRYLIKTRGQQVTLSCSPISGHRSVSWYQQTPGQGLQFLFEYFSETQRNKGNFPGRFSGRQFSNSRSEMNVSTLELGDSALYLCASSFSGANTGELFFGEGSRLTVL.

The genes are TRBV4-1 and TRBJ2-7; no clear D gene. The CDR3 is 14 residues long. Germline loops: CDR1 MGHRA, CDR2 YSYEKL. Trimming stripped 1 base from V and 7 bases from J, with 14 bases between. The CDR3 loop reads CASSQGEFPPEQYF. For the CDR3, the DNA is TGCGCCAGCAGCCAAGGCGAATTTCCACCAGAGCAGTACTTC.

This chain links TRBV2 with TRBJ1-2, with TRBD1 identical over 7 bases. This CDR3 has 14 amino acids. The V segment lost 6 bases and the J segment 4 bases; nucleotides outside the gene matches: 8. The germline V gene has CDR1 SNHLY and CDR2 FYNNEI. CDR3 amino acids: CASSPPGTAYGYTF. In DNA, the CDR3 is TGTGCCAGCAGCCCACCCGGGACAGCCTATGGCTACACCTTC.